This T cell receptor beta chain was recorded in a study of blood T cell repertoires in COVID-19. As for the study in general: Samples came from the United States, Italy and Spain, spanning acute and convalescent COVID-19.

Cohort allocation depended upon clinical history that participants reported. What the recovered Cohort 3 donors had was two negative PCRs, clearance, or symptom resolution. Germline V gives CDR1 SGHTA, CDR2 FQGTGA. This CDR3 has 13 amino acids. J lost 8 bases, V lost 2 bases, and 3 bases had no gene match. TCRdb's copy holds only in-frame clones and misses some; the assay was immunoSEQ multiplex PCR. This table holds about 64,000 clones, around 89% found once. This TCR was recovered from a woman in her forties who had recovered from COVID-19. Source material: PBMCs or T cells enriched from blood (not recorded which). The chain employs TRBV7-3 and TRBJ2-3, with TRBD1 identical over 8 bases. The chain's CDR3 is CASSLDRGGTQYF. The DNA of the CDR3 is TGTGCCAGCAGCTTAGACAGGGGAGGTACGCAGTATTTT.